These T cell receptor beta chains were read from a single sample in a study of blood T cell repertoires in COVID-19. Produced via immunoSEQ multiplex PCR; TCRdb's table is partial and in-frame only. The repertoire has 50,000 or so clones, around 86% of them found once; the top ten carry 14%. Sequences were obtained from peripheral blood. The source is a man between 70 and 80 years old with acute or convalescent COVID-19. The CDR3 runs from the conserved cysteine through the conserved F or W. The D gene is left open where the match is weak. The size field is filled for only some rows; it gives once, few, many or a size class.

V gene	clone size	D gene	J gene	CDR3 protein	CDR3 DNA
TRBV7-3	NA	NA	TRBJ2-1	CASSTRAGASYNEQFF	TGTGCCAGCAGCACACGGGCGGGGGCCTCCTACAATGAGCAGTTCTTC
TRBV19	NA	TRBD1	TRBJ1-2	CASSLGQGATNYGYTF	TGTGCCAGTAGTCTTGGACAGGGGGCAACTAACTATGGCTACACCTTC
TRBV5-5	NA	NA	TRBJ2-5	CASSRGSGETQYF	TGTGCCAGCAGCCGGGGATCAGGAGAGACCCAGTACTTC
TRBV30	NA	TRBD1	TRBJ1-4	CAWSVTGGGGEKLFF	TGTGCCTGGAGTGTCACGGGAGGGGGCGGTGAAAAACTGTTTTTT
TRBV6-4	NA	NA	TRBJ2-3	CASSQQGGGDTQYF	TGTGCCAGCAGTCAGCAGGGGGGTGGAGATACGCAGTATTTT
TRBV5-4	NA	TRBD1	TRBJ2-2	CASRKDRANTGELFF	TGTGCCAGCAGGAAGGACAGGGCAAACACCGGGGAGCTGTTTTTT
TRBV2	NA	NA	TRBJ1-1	CASSVYTEAFF	TGTGCCAGCAGTGTATACACTGAAGCTTTCTTT
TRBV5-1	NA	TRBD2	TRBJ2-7	CASSLTGSGSSFLGYEQYF	TGCGCCAGCAGCCTCACGGGGAGCGGGAGTTCATTCTTGGGCTACGAGCAGTACTTC
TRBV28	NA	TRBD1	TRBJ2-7	CASRRQGYEQYF	TGTGCCAGCAGACGACAGGGATACGAGCAGTACTTC
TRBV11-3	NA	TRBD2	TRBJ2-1	CASSQTSGGNEQFF	TGTGCCAGCAGCCAGACTAGCGGGGGTAATGAGCAGTTCTTC
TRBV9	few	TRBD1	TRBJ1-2	CASSVEGQGRVGYTF	TGTGCCAGCAGCGTAGAGGGACAGGGGAGAGTTGGCTACACCTTC
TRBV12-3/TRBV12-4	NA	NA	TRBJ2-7	CASSLRGYEQYF	TGTGCCAGCAGTCTCAGGGGCTACGAGCAGTACTTC
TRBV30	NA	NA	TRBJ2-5	CAWSVSQQETQYF	TGTGCCTGGAGTGTTAGTCAACAAGAGACCCAGTACTTC
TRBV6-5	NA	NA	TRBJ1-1	CASSSDKRTEAFF	TGTGCCAGCAGTTCCGACAAACGCACTGAAGCTTTCTTT
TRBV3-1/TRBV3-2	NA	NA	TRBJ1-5	CASSQIGGDSNQPQHF	TGTGCCAGCAGCCAAATTGGGGGGGATAGCAATCAGCCCCAGCATTTT
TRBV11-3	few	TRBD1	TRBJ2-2	CASSLQGQGSTGELFF	TGTGCCAGCAGCTTACAGGGACAGGGGTCCACCGGGGAGCTGTTTTTT
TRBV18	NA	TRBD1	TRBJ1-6	CASSFQDRNSPLHF	TGTGCCAGCTCCTTTCAGGACAGGAATTCACCCCTCCACTTT
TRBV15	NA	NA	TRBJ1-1	CATNSGRGYTEAFF	TGTGCCACCAACTCAGGAAGGGGATACACTGAAGCTTTCTTT
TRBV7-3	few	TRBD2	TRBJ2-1	CASSLTSVAGYEQFF	TGTGCCAGCAGCTTAACGTCAGTAGCGGGGTATGAGCAGTTCTTC
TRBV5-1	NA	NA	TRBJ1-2	CASSKTDNYGYTF	TGCGCCAGCAGCAAGACAGATAACTATGGCTACACCTTC
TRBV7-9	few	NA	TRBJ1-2	CASSFDRKPNYGYTF	TGTGCCAGCAGCTTTGACAGGAAACCTAACTATGGCTACACCTTC
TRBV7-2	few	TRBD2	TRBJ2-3	CASRSGGGLAGGTDTQYF	TGTGCCAGCAGATCAGGGGGGGGACTAGCGGGCGGCACAGATACGCAGTATTTT
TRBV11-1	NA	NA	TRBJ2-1	CASSLWSSYNEQFF	TGTGCCAGCAGCTTGTGGAGCTCCTACAATGAGCAGTTCTTC
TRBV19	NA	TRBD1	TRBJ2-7	CASSDRGGQGGHEQYF	TGTGCCAGTAGCGATCGTGGGGGACAGGGTGGCCACGAGCAGTACTTC
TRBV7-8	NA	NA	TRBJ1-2	CASSIQGVYGYTF	TGTGCCAGCAGCATACAGGGCGTCTATGGCTACACCTTC
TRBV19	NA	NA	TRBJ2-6	CASSTLTVSGANVLTF	TGTGCCAGTAGTACACTGACTGTCTCTGGGGCCAACGTCCTGACTTTC
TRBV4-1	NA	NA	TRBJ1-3	CASSQDMGNTIYF	TGCGCCAGCAGCCAAGATATGGGAAACACCATATATTTT
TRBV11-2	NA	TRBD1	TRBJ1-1	CASSKRTGGLDTEAFF	TGTGCCAGCAGCAAACGGACAGGGGGTTTGGACACTGAAGCTTTCTTT
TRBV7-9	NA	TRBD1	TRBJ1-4	CASSPQGGYEKLFF	TGTGCCAGCAGCCCCCAGGGGGGTTATGAAAAACTGTTTTTT
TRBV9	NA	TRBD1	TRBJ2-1	CASSPRTGTSYNEQFF	TGTGCCAGCAGCCCCAGGACAGGTACTTCCTACAATGAGCAGTTCTTC
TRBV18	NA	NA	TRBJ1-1	CASSPTVLNTEAFF	TGTGCCAGCTCACCAACGGTCTTGAACACTGAAGCTTTCTTT